In its sample, the clone carrying this TCR beta chain was seen a few times. Its target is unknown. 5'RACE with constant-segment primers built TCRalpha and TCRbeta cDNA libraries with UMIs. TCRdb fed the 5' RACE reads into MiXCR, producing one record per CDR3 protein. Seen here are more than 450,000 distinct CDR3 sequences, around 17% observed once, and the top ten hold around 13%. This sample is part of a study of T-cell memory formation after mild COVID-19. Study details: The two donors had largely donor-specific TCR clusters. General observations from the study: Researchers report contracting CD4+ clones mostly in CM and EM, with CD8+ clones in EMRA.

The V gene's germline CDR1 is MNHEY and CDR2 SMNVEV (reference sequence). The CDR3 sequence is 13 residues long. The ends were cut back, 4 bases at V and 7 bases at J, with 14 bases in the middle. This chain uses TRBV27 with TRBJ2-7; tentatively, D is TRBD2 (5 bases). Input material: PBMCs or a T cell subset sorted from them (not recorded which). The TCR sequence derives from an adult woman who had mild COVID-19 (a few samples of this study predate the infection). Cell type and time point are not known. CDR3 region: CASSSVGVGEQYF. The CDR3 nucleotides read TGTGCCAGCAGTTCAGTGGGAGTGGGAGAGCAGTACTTC.